This T cell receptor beta chain was sequenced during a study of blood T cells in healthy people across ages. Next came a second PCR, run for about 7 to 12 cycles, which used a sample-barcoded 5' primer along with a J-beta primer mix. TCRdb reprocessed the 5' RACE reads via MiXCR and lists one record per CDR3 protein. The data hold 550,000 to 800,000 distinct CDR3 sequences, with about 21% observed a single time. V was pared by 3 bases and J by 5 bases, with 5 bases between. Germline assignment: CDR1 DFQATT and CDR2 SNEGSKA (reference sequence). The CDR3 has 11 residues. This rearrangement joins TRBV20-1 to TRBJ1-5; D remains unclear. The receptor was isolated from a man in his 70s in good health. The source material was blood. In DNA, the CDR3 is TGCAGTGCTAGTCCGGATCAGCCCCAGCATTTT. This translates into CSASPDQPQHF.